The 10 T cell receptor beta chains reported below all come from one sample, sequenced in a study of shared clonotypes between healthy human individuals. Repertoires were generated with immunoSEQ multiplex PCR, while TCRdb's copy carries only in-frame clones and drops some. The sample carries 2 million to 2.5 million clones, around 95% recorded once. The sequencing sample was made of naive CD4+ T cells sorted from blood. Stated subset: CD45RA+ positively selected. The source of these receptors is a young man in good health.

The genes are TRBV6-5 and TRBJ2-3; TRBD1 matches at 7 bases. This CDR3 has 12 amino acids. Germline V CDR1 and CDR2: MNHEY, SVGAGI. The V gene end was trimmed by 10 bases and the J gene end by 3 bases; junction bases not matched to a gene: 4. As DNA, the CDR3 is TGTGCCACCCAGGGGGTGACAGATACGCAGTATTTT. Amino acid sequence: CATQGVTDTQYF.

V usage is TRBV29-1 and J usage is TRBJ2-3, with 7 bases fitting TRBD1. Germline CDR1 SQVTM, CDR2 ANQGSEA. The junction had 6 bases not matched to a gene; V was cut back by 3 bases and J by 3 bases. CDR3 size: 14 residues. CDR3 nucleotides: TGCAGCGTTGAGATGAACAGGGGAACAGATACGCAGTATTTT. This translates into CSVEMNRGTDTQYF.

On this clone itself: Other nucleotide sequences from this sample produce the same CDR3. The CDR3 DNA reads as TGTGCCTGGAGTGTAGAACTGAACACTGAAGCTTTCTTT. Its protein product is CAWSVELNTEAFF. This rearrangement joins TRBV30 to TRBJ1-1, with D unclear. V lost 0 bases, J lost 0 bases, and 5 bases lay in between. Germline CDR1 GTSNPN, CDR2 SVGIG (reference sequence). The CDR3 sequence is 13 residues long.

This clone was observed a single time. The chain recombines TRBV6-5 with TRBJ2-1; the match to TRBD2 covers 7 bases. V lost 6 bases and J lost 12; bases outside the gene matches: 11. Germline values: CDR1 MNHEY, CDR2 SVGAGI. The CDR3 is 13 residues long. The CDR3 loop is CASSRTARGMQFF. As DNA, the CDR3 is TGTGCCAGCAGCCGGACTGCGCGGGGGATGCAGTTCTTC.

V is TRBV7-9 and J is TRBJ1-2; 7 bases match TRBD1. The trim removed 5 bases at V and 7 bases at J, leaving 7 bases unmatched. Germline V gene lookup returns CDR1 SEHNR and CDR2 FQNEAQ (reference sequence). The CDR3 sequence is 13 residues long. The CDR3 loop reads CASSIDRVSGYTF. The CDR3 bases are TGTGCCAGCAGCATTGACAGGGTTTCTGGCTACACCTTC.

Comment on this clone: The junction and the germline gene differ at one end; a read error may be behind it. The same CDR3 also results from other DNA sequences found in this sample. CDR3 in DNA: TGTGCCAGCAGACAAGACACACAATCCTCTCGGGAGCAGTACTTT. This codes for CASRQDTQSSREQYF. The chain joins TRBV6-1 to TRBJ2-7; tentative D call: TRBD2 (6 bases). Germline values: CDR1 MNHNS, CDR2 SASEGT. The length of the CDR3 is 15 residues.

The rearrangement joins TRBV7-9 to TRBJ2-2; no reliable D call. Germline CDR1 and CDR2: SEHNR and FQNEAQ (reference sequence). V was trimmed by 5 bases and J by 6 bases, leaving 10 bases between them. The CDR3 length is 13 residues. This CDR3 reads CASSPAVAGELFF. CDR3 coding DNA: TGTGCCAGCAGCCCGGCGGTGGCCGGGGAGCTGTTTTTT. Combining the CDR3 with reference TRBV7-9 and TRBJ2-2 gives the whole variable domain DTGVSQNPRHKITKRGQNVTFRCDPISEHNRLYWYRQTLGQGPEFLTYFQNEAQLEKSRLLSDRFSAERPKGSFSTLEIQRTEQGDSAMYLCASSPAVAGELFFGEGSRLTVL.

A note on this clone: The same CDR3 arises from other DNA sequences in this sample as well. The genes are TRBV28 and TRBJ2-5; maybe TRBD1 (7 bases). This CDR3 has 12 amino acids. V lost 6 bases to trimming and J lost 5 bases, with 10 bases between them. Germline V gene lookup returns CDR1 MDHEN and CDR2 SYDVKM. The DNA for the CDR3 is TGTGCCAGCAGGCAGGGGGGTGAGACCCAGTACTTC. Translated: CASRQGGETQYF.

This rearrangement joins TRBV7-2 to TRBJ1-2; TRBD1 is a possible D gene (6 bases). The CDR3 is 15 residues long. Germline CDR1 SGHTA, CDR2 FQGNSA. The V end was cut by 2 bases, the J end by 4 bases, with 14 bases between. The CDR3 sequence: CASSLKRTALYGYTF. CDR3 bases: TGTGCCAGCAGCTTAAAGAGGACAGCGCTCTATGGCTACACCTTC.

This CDR3 reads CASSSYPGGNYGYTF. CDR3 coding DNA: TGCGCCAGCAGCTCTTATCCGGGGGGGAACTATGGCTACACCTTC. The chain recombines TRBV5-1 with TRBJ1-2, with D possibly matching TRBD1 (5 bases). The CDR3 length is 15 residues. Looked up from germline, CDR1 is SGHRS and CDR2 is YFSETQ. Between the trimmed V and J ends, which lost 3 bases and 2 bases, there was a span of 14 bases.